The rows below give T cell receptor beta chains drawn from one sample of a study of T cell responses to AZD1222 COVID-19 vaccine. The method was immunoSEQ multiplex PCR; TCRdb's version includes in-frame clones alone and lacks a portion of them. The sample contains around 140,000 clones, 70% to 90% of which appear only once. This specimen was peripheral blood, taken on day 0 of AZD1222 vaccination. These TCRs come from an adult in good health. CDR3s include the opening cysteine and the closing phenylalanine or tryptophan. A D gene is named only where the DNA matches it firmly. Where a row states a size, it is once, few, many or the class of an expanded clone; other rows omit it.

TRBV7-2	TRBD1	TRBJ2-1	.	CASSFDRASYNEQFF	TGTGCCAGCAGCTTCGACAGGGCTTCGTACAATGAGCAGTTCTTC
TRBV5-8	.	TRBJ1-5	.	CASSLGQVNQPQHF	TGTGCCAGCAGCTTGGGGCAAGTCAATCAGCCCCAGCATTTT
TRBV7-2	TRBD2	TRBJ2-1	.	CASSLAIVAGGLRDEQFF	TGTGCCAGCAGCTTAGCTATAGTAGCGGGAGGGTTAAGGGATGAGCAGTTCTTC
TRBV4-1	TRBD2	TRBJ2-1	.	CASSQDKAGGHNEQFF	TGCGCCAGCAGCCAAGATAAAGCGGGGGGGCACAATGAGCAGTTCTTC
TRBV20-1	.	TRBJ2-7	.	CSARVGVGQYF	TGCAGTGCTAGAGTTGGAGTAGGGCAGTACTTC
TRBV4-3	TRBD2	TRBJ2-5	.	CASSQELQGGRETQYF	TGCGCCAGCAGCCAAGAATTGCAGGGAGGGAGAGAGACCCAGTACTTC
TRBV18	.	TRBJ1-1	.	CASSLNGLNTEAFF	TGTGCCAGCTCACTCAACGGACTGAACACTGAAGCTTTCTTT
TRBV19	.	TRBJ1-2	.	CASSLRYGYTF	TGTGCCAGTAGTCTCCGATATGGCTACACCTTC
TRBV24-1	.	TRBJ2-1	.	CATSAIEFGGQFF	TGTGCCACCAGTGCGATTGAGTTTGGGGGGCAGTTCTTC
TRBV6-2/TRBV6-3	.	TRBJ1-5	.	CASSSMRQSNQPQHF	TGTGCCAGCAGTTCAATGCGGCAAAGCAATCAGCCCCAGCATTTT
TRBV6-5	TRBD2	TRBJ2-1	.	CASGVAGEYNEQFF	TGTGCCAGCGGGGTAGCGGGAGAATACAATGAGCAGTTCTTC
TRBV24-1	.	TRBJ1-5	.	CATSRSSNQPQHF	TGTGCCACCAGCAGATCGAGCAATCAGCCCCAGCATTTT
TRBV27	.	TRBJ2-5	.	CASSRTPGGQETQYF	TGTGCCAGCAGTCGAACCCCTGGGGGCCAAGAGACCCAGTACTTC
TRBV4-1	TRBD2	TRBJ2-1	.	CASSSGLAGAEQFF	TGCGCCAGCAGCTCGGGACTAGCGGGAGCTGAGCAGTTCTTC
TRBV7-8	.	TRBJ2-5	.	CASSPGPQETQYF	TGTGCCAGCAGCCCTGGACCCCAAGAGACCCAGTACTTC
TRBV20-1	.	TRBJ1-6	.	CSASRAGWTYNSPLHF	TGCAGTGCTAGTCGAGCTGGATGGACCTATAATTCACCCCTCCACTTT
TRBV14	TRBD2	TRBJ2-5	.	CASSLRRLAGPRLLQETQYF	TGTGCCAGCAGCCTCCGACGGCTAGCGGGACCTCGTCTCCTCCAAGAGACCCAGTACTTC
TRBV3-1/TRBV3-2	.	TRBJ1-2	.	CASSLRAIASTLGFGYTF	TGTGCCAGCAGCCTAAGAGCCATAGCAAGCACCCTGGGGTTCGGCTACACCTTC
TRBV30	.	TRBJ1-3	.	CAWSGGGSSGNTIYF	TGTGCCTGGAGTGGCGGCGGCAGCTCTGGAAACACCATATATTTT
TRBV18	.	TRBJ1-2	.	CASSPTNDANYGYTF	TGTGCCAGCTCACCCACGAACGATGCTAACTATGGCTACACCTTC
TRBV9	.	TRBJ2-3	.	CASSVDGDTQYF	TGTGCCAGCAGCGTCGACGGAGATACGCAGTATTTT
TRBV15	.	TRBJ2-5	.	CATSSDIGVQETQYF	TGTGCCACCAGCAGCGATATTGGGGTGCAAGAGACCCAGTACTTC
TRBV29-1	.	TRBJ1-4	few	CSVKGPTNEKLFF	TGCAGCGTTAAGGGCCCAACTAATGAAAAACTGTTTTTT
TRBV14	TRBD1	TRBJ2-1	few	CASSRISGGQGVNEQFF	TGTGCCAGCAGCCGAATCTCCGGGGGACAGGGGGTTAATGAGCAGTTCTTC
TRBV19	TRBD1	TRBJ2-7	.	CASSIGTGVVDEQYF	TGTGCCAGTAGTATAGGGACAGGGGTTGTCGACGAGCAGTACTTC
TRBV28	.	TRBJ1-1	.	CASRPSLGAGENTEAFF	TGTGCCAGCAGACCCTCTCTAGGGGCAGGGGAAAACACTGAAGCTTTCTTT
TRBV5-1	.	TRBJ1-2	.	CASSFFGQGEGGYTF	TGCGCCAGCAGCTTTTTTGGACAAGGTGAGGGAGGCTACACCTTC
TRBV10-1	.	TRBJ1-2	.	CASSERSGYGYTF	TGCGCCAGCAGTGAGAGGTCAGGCTATGGCTACACCTTC
TRBV5-6	TRBD1	TRBJ2-1	.	CASSLWTGPSYNEQFF	TGTGCCAGCAGCCTGTGGACAGGGCCCTCCTACAATGAGCAGTTCTTC
TRBV6-5	.	TRBJ1-2	.	CASSYSGVDGYTF	TGTGCCAGCAGTTACTCAGGGGTTGATGGCTACACCTTC
TRBV7-3	.	TRBJ2-3	.	CASSRIFSDTQYF	TGTGCCAGCAGCAGAATATTCTCAGATACGCAGTATTTT
TRBV5-4	.	TRBJ2-7	.	CASSRIPGYEQYF	TGTGCCAGCAGCCGGATTCCAGGGTACGAGCAGTACTTC
TRBV5-1	.	TRBJ1-2	once	CASSLERTAGNGYTF	TGCGCCAGCAGCTTGGAACGGACAGCAGGGAATGGCTACACCTTC
TRBV12-3/TRBV12-4	.	TRBJ1-2	.	CASSVQANYGYTF	TGTGCCAGCAGCGTACAGGCTAACTATGGCTACACCTTC
TRBV9	.	TRBJ2-3	.	CASSVGATDTQYF	TGTGCCAGCAGCGTAGGGGCGACAGATACGCAGTATTTT
TRBV5-1	.	TRBJ2-1	.	CASSLLGTHSYNEQFF	TGCGCCAGCAGCTTACTAGGAACACACTCCTACAATGAGCAGTTCTTC
TRBV3-1/TRBV3-2	.	TRBJ1-6	.	CASSRQGSYNSPLHF	TGTGCCAGCAGCCGCCAGGGGTCCTATAATTCACCCCTCCACTTT
TRBV27	.	TRBJ1-2	.	CASSSKGGPFRGYTF	TGTGCCAGCAGTTCCAAAGGGGGGCCCTTTCGTGGCTACACCTTC
TRBV27	.	TRBJ1-2	.	CASSSRSQGGSYTF	TGTGCCAGCAGTTCACGGTCCCAGGGAGGGAGCTACACCTTC
TRBV5-5	.	TRBJ1-2	.	CASSQRRPNREDGYTF	TGTGCCAGCAGCCAAAGGAGGCCTAACAGGGAAGATGGCTACACCTTC
TRBV28	.	TRBJ1-2	.	CASSLSTVPYGYTF	TGTGCCAGCAGTTTAAGTACAGTCCCCTATGGCTACACCTTC